The next 9 T cell receptor beta chains were all read from a single sample in a study of blood T cell repertoires in COVID-19. Clones were sequenced by immunoSEQ multiplex PCR, and TCRdb holds only the in-frame ones, with some missing. This sample carries approximately 240,000 clones, approximately 90% of them seen once, and the ten largest clones take under 2.5%. The material sequenced was PBMCs or T cells enriched from blood (not recorded which). Receptors were obtained from a woman aged 18-30 years who had recovered from COVID-19.

This chain joins TRBV27 and TRBJ2-5; weak D call: TRBD1 (6 bases). This CDR3 contains 13 residues. Deletions cut 4 bases from V and 0 bases from J, with 6 bases between. In germline, CDR1 is MNHEY, CDR2 SMNVEV (reference sequence). CDR3 in DNA: TGTGCCAGCAGTTGGGACAACCAAGAGACCCAGTACTTC. The encoded protein is CASSWDNQETQYF.

CDR3 residues: CASSLMQGEGEKLFF. DNA of the CDR3: TGTGCCAGCAGCCTCATGCAGGGGGAAGGGGAAAAACTGTTTTTT. The chain combines TRBV7-6 with TRBJ1-4, with 7 bases aligning to TRBD1. Trimming cost V 5 bases and J 8 bases; bases outside gene matches: 11. The CDR3 has 15 residues. The germline V gene encodes CDR1 SGHVS and CDR2 FNYEAQ.

This CDR3 is CASRQGGIYGYTF. The CDR3 region has the DNA TGTGCCAGCAGACAGGGGGGGATCTATGGCTACACCTTC. This chain joins TRBV7-2 and TRBJ1-2; TRBD1 agrees at 8 bases. This CDR3 contains 13 residues. With V trimmed by 6 bases and J by 4 bases, 4 bases remained unmatched. Germline values: CDR1 SGHTA, CDR2 FQGNSA.

The rearrangement uses TRBV5-1 and TRBJ2-1; no reliable D call. Trimming took 2 bases from V and 5 from J, leaving 17 bases between them. This CDR3 spans 16 amino acids. The V gene's germline CDR1 is SGHRS and CDR2 YFSETQ. The CDR3 reads CASSFPFAEPDNEQFF. The CDR3, as DNA: TGCGCCAGCAGCTTCCCCTTTGCGGAGCCTGACAATGAGCAGTTCTTC.

The chain uses TRBV19 and TRBJ1-2, with a possible D match to TRBD1 (5 bases). The germline V and J ends were trimmed by 3 bases and 6 bases, with 14 bases remaining between them. CDR3 length: 14 amino acids. CDR1 LNHDA and CDR2 SQIVND come from the germline V gene (reference sequence). CDR3 nucleotides: TGTGCCAGTAGTATCTTCGGGGGGTCGGATGGCTACACCTTC. Translating it yields CASSIFGGSDGYTF. The variable domain in full, with the rest retrieved from reference TRBV19 and TRBJ1-2, is DGGITQSPKYLFRKEGQNVTLSCEQNLNHDAMYWYRQDPGQGLRLIYYSQIVNDFQKGDIAEGYSVSREKKESFPLTVTSAQKNPTAFYLCASSIFGGSDGYTFGSGTRLTVV.

CDR3 in DNA: TGTGCCAGCAGCTTATTGGGGCAGATCAATTCACCCCTCCACTTT. It yields the protein CASSLLGQINSPLHF. V usage is TRBV7-2 and J usage is TRBJ1-6; possibly TRBD1 for D (5 bases). Trimming cost V 2 bases and J 7 bases, with 12 bases left between them. Germline values: CDR1 SGHTA, CDR2 FQGNSA. The CDR3 extends over 15 amino acids.

This chain links TRBV3-1 (or the pseudogene TRBV3-2) with TRBJ2-1, with 8 bases aligning to TRBD2. CDR3 size: 15 residues. V lost 3 bases and J lost 6; bases outside the gene matches: 7. CDR1 and CDR2 from the germline V gene are LGHDT and YNNKEL (reference sequence). CDR3 DNA sequence: TGTGCCAGCAGCCACCGCGGGGGGAGGAGCAATGAGCAGTTCTTC. It encodes CASSHRGGRSNEQFF.

This chain joins TRBV7-9 and TRBJ2-2; D may be TRBD1 (5 bases). Germline values: CDR1 SEHNR, CDR2 FQNEAQ (reference sequence). The V and J ends lost 3 bases and 2 bases respectively, with 10 bases between them. This CDR3 has 15 residues. The CDR3 loop is CASSFGRTNTGELFF. CDR3 bases: TGTGCCAGCAGCTTTGGGCGGACAAACACCGGGGAGCTGTTTTTT.

The chain has TRBV4-1 and TRBJ1-1, with TRBD1 as a possible D gene (5 bases). There are 15 residues in the CDR3. The germline V and J ends were trimmed by 3 bases and 1 base, with 12 bases remaining between them. Germline assignment: CDR1 MGHRA and CDR2 YSYEKL. CDR3 DNA: TGCGCCAGCAGCCATCCTTTAAGGGGGAACACTGAAGCTTTCTTT. Translating it yields CASSHPLRGNTEAFF.